The 18 T cell receptor beta chains listed next were all sequenced from one sample in a study of CD8+ T cells in alopecia areata. As the sequencing template, cDNA was produced by extracting RNA and reverse transcribing it. Here immunoSEQ multiplex PCR was the method, and the copy in TCRdb shows in-frame clones only, minus some. The sample lists about 150,000 clones; about 87% were seen once. This specimen was CD8+ T cells sorted from blood, taken at week 0. The receptors originated from a human donor with alopecia areata.

The chain has TRBV5-1 and TRBJ1-1; TRBD1 matches at 8 bases. Germline V gene data show CDR1 as SGHRS and CDR2 as YFSETQ. V was pared by 4 bases and J by 4 bases, with 3 bases of the junction left unmatched. CDR3 length equals 13 residues. CDR3 in DNA: TGCGCCAGCAGCGTTACAGGGGGCACTGAAGCTTTCTTT. It yields the protein CASSVTGGTEAFF.

The V and J genes are TRBV2 and TRBJ1-1; 7 positions match TRBD1. The J segment lost 2 bases and the V segment lost 2 bases, leaving 8 bases of the junction unmatched. The CDR3 totals 16 residues. CDR1 and CDR2 from the germline V gene are SNHLY and FYNNEI. CDR3 in amino acids: CASSETVTGVNTEAFF. The CDR3, as DNA: TGTGCCAGCAGTGAAACTGTCACAGGGGTCAACACTGAAGCTTTCTTT.

CDR3 amino acids: CASSLLRGYGYTF. CDR3 DNA: TGCGCCAGCAGCTTGCTCCGGGGCTATGGCTACACCTTC. The chain combines TRBV5-1 with TRBJ1-2; D uncertain. The germline CDR1 and CDR2 sequences are SGHRS and YFSETQ. The CDR3 contains 13 residues. Trimming removed 1 base at V and 4 bases at J, with 8 bases between. The variable domain in full, with the rest retrieved from reference TRBV5-1 and TRBJ1-2, is KAGVTQTPRYLIKTRGQQVTLSCSPISGHRSVSWYQQTPGQGLQFLFEYFSETQRNKGNFPGRFSGRQFSNSRSEMNVSTLELGDSALYLCASSLLRGYGYTFGSGTRLTVV.

V is TRBV9 and J is TRBJ2-1; perhaps TRBD2 as D (5 bases). The CDR3 length is 15 residues. Germline lookup yields CDR1 SGDLS and CDR2 YYNGEE. V dropped 0 bases and J dropped 10 bases, with 17 bases sitting between them. CDR3 sequence reads: CASSVGGQQYWEQFF. In DNA form, the CDR3 reads TGTGCCAGCAGCGTAGGAGGGCAGCAGTATTGGGAGCAGTTCTTC.

This chain connects TRBV7-9 to TRBJ2-7; 7 bases are shared with TRBD1. The CDR3 has 13 amino acids. V trimming: 5 bases; J trimming: 4 bases; junction bases outside the gene matches: 5. Per germline, CDR1 SEHNR and CDR2 FQNEAQ (reference sequence). The CDR3: CASSLGQIYEQYF. For the CDR3, the DNA is TGTGCCAGCAGCCTGGGACAGATTTACGAGCAGTACTTC.

The chain has TRBV7-2 and TRBJ2-5; tentative D call: TRBD1 (5 bases). CDR1 is SGHTA, CDR2 FQGNSA, per germline. Between the trimmed V and J ends, which lost 3 bases and 1 base, there was a span of 9 bases. The CDR3 extends over 14 amino acids. CDR3: CASSLNRFQETQYF. The CDR3, as DNA: TGTGCCAGCAGCTTGAACAGGTTCCAAGAGACCCAGTACTTC.

The chain employs TRBV19 and TRBJ2-3, with D unclear. V was shortened by 10 bases and J by 4 bases, with 9 bases between the two germline ends. Per germline, CDR1 LNHDA and CDR2 SQIVND (reference sequence). This CDR3 is built from 11 residues. CDR3: CATEKADTQYF. CDR3 DNA sequence: TGTGCCACCGAAAAAGCAGATACGCAGTATTTT.

The chain recombines TRBV29-1 with TRBJ1-1; the D gene is possibly TRBD1 (5 bases). Trimming took 3 bases from V and 1 from J, leaving 6 bases between them. CDR1 and CDR2 from the germline V gene are SQVTM and ANQGSEA. There are 12 residues in the CDR3. CDR3 coding DNA: TGCAGCGTTGAGACAGCGAACACTGAAGCTTTCTTT. Its translation: CSVETANTEAFF.

V usage is TRBV4-1 and J usage is TRBJ2-6; D call uncertain. The CDR3 has 21 amino acids. From germline, CDR1 is MGHRA and CDR2 YSYEKL. The germline V and J ends were trimmed by 3 bases and 0 bases, with 24 bases remaining between them. CDR3 sequence (DNA): TGCGCCAGCAGCCAGGTTCTTTTATTCCTCACTACCTCCTCTGGGGCCAACGTCCTGACTTTC. Its translation is CASSQVLLFLTTSSGANVLTF.

CDR3 residues: CSHPTYNEQFF. The CDR3 coding sequence is TGCAGCCACCCGACGTACAATGAGCAGTTCTTC. The J gene is TRBJ2-1, the V gene TRBV29-1; no definite D call. Germline V gives CDR1 SQVTM, CDR2 ANQGSEA. The CDR3 has 11 residues. V shed 8 bases and J shed 4 bases, with 9 bases lying between them.

The chain carries TRBV10-2 and TRBJ2-7, with 13 nucleotides matching TRBD2. The CDR3 has 17 residues. With V trimmed by 0 bases and J by 7 bases, 9 bases remained unmatched. Germline values: CDR1 WSHSY, CDR2 SAAADI. The CDR3 DNA sequence: TGCGCCAGCAGTGAGTCGCGCCCGGGACTAGCGGGGCGGGAGCAGTACTTC. The encoded protein is CASSESRPGLAGREQYF.

The chain is built from TRBV6-6 and TRBJ2-3; D unresolved. V was trimmed by 3 bases and J by 4 bases, leaving 14 bases between them. CDR1 and CDR2 (germline): MNHNY, SVGAGI (reference sequence). The CDR3 sequence is 15 residues long. The CDR3 bases are TGTGCCAGCAGTTATACAAAGCATTCGGCAGATACGCAGTATTTT. Amino acid sequence: CASSYTKHSADTQYF.

The chain carries TRBV4-1 and TRBJ2-7; D call uncertain. Per germline, CDR1 MGHRA and CDR2 YSYEKL. V was shortened by 0 bases and J by 0 bases, with 12 bases between the two germline ends. This CDR3 region has 16 residues. CDR3 in DNA: TGCGCCAGCAGCCAAGAATTTGCCCTGGGCTCCTACGAGCAGTACTTC. It yields the protein CASSQEFALGSYEQYF.

The J gene is TRBJ2-7, the V gene TRBV2; the match to TRBD1 covers 10 bases. CDR1 and CDR2 from the germline V gene are SNHLY and FYNNEI. This CDR3 spans 13 amino acids. V was clipped by 8 bases and J by 3 bases; unmatched bases: 4. Here the CDR3 reads CASLGDRGYEQYF. The CDR3 nucleotides are TGTGCCAGCTTGGGGGACAGGGGCTACGAGCAGTACTTC.

The chain is built from TRBV13 and TRBJ2-1; 9 positions agree with TRBD1. The junction had 9 bases not matched to a gene; V was cut back by 0 bases and J by 6 bases. The CDR3 sequence is 17 residues long. CDR1 and CDR2 from the germline V gene are PRHDT and FYEKMQ (reference sequence). The CDR3 is CASSLGLGQGVGNEQFF. The CDR3 DNA is TGTGCCAGCAGCTTAGGCCTGGGACAGGGCGTAGGCAATGAGCAGTTCTTC. Full variable domain (remainder filled in from reference TRBV13 and TRBJ2-1): AAGVIQSPRHLIKEKRETATLKCYPIPRHDTVYWYQQGPGQDPQFLISFYEKMQSDKGSIPDRFSAQQFSDYHSELNMSSLELGDSALYFCASSLGLGQGVGNEQFFGPGTRLTVL.

This chain joins TRBV5-1 and TRBJ2-3; 7 bases are shared with TRBD1. The V segment lost 4 bases and the J segment 0 bases; nucleotides outside the gene matches: 5. The length of the CDR3 is 15 residues. Looked up from germline, CDR1 is SGHRS and CDR2 is YFSETQ. The CDR3 region has the DNA TGCGCCAGCAGCACAGGGGACGCGAGCACAGATACGCAGTATTTT. This translates into CASSTGDASTDTQYF.

The chain couples TRBV29-1 to TRBJ2-7, with TRBD1 identical over 9 bases. With 4 bases clipped from V and 0 bases from J, the junction kept 4 bases outside the gene matches. CDR1 and CDR2 (germline): SQVTM, ANQGSEA. There are 14 residues in the CDR3. DNA for the CDR3: TGCAGCGTTGGACAGGGGGACTACTCCTACGAGCAGTACTTC. Residues: CSVGQGDYSYEQYF.

This chain connects TRBV5-1 to TRBJ2-3; TRBD1 is a possible D gene (5 bases). V gave up 2 bases and J gave up 4 bases, with 11 bases separating them. The CDR3 sequence is 14 residues long. The germline CDR1 and CDR2 sequences are SGHRS and YFSETQ. The CDR3 sequence is CASSFGQGSDTQYF. CDR3 DNA: TGCGCCAGCAGCTTTGGGCAGGGATCAGATACGCAGTATTTT.